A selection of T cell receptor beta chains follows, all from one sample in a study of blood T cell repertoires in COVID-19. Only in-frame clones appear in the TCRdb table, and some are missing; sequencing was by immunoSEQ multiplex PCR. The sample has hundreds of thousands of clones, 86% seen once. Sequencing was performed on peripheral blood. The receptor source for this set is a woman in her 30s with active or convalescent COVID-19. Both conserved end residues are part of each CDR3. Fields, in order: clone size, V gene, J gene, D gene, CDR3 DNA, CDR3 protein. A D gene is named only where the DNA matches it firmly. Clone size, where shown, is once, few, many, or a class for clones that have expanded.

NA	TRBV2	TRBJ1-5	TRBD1	TGTGCCAGCAGTGTGGGGCAGGGGGCCCATCAGCCCCAGCATTTT	CASSVGQGAHQPQHF
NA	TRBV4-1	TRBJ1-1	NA	TGCGCCAGCAGCCCAGGGGTAATTTACGTGAACACTGAAGCTTTCTTT	CASSPGVIYVNTEAFF
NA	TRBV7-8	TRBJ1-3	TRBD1	TGTGCCAGCAGCTTAGCCGACAGGGTCGCCTCTGGAAACACCATATATTTT	CASSLADRVASGNTIYF
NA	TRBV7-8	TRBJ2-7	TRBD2	TGTGCCAGCAGCTTGTTTGCGGGGGGAGGCGAGCAGTACTTC	CASSLFAGGGEQYF
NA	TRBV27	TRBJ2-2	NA	TGTGCCAGCAGTGCGCGGGGCACCGGGGAGCTGTTTTTT	CASSARGTGELFF
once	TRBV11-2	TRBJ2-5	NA	TGTGCCAGCAGCTTGAGAGAGACCCAGTACTTC	CASSLRETQYF
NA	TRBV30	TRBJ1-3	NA	TGTGCCCGGGACAACTCTGGAAACACCATATATTTT	CARDNSGNTIYF
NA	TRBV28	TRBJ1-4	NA	TGTGCCAGCAGTTTAGGGGGGAGTTTCGAAAAACTGTTTTTT	CASSLGGSFEKLFF
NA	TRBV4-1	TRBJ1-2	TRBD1	TGCGCCAGCAGCCAAGTCCTTCGGGGACAGGGCCTTGGCTACACCTTC	CASSQVLRGQGLGYTF
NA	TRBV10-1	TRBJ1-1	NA	TGCGCCAGCAGTGAAGCCTCGCCGACATCTGAAGCTTTCTTT	CASSEASPTSEAFF
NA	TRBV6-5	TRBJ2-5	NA	TGTGCCAGCAGTTACGAGGGGAGGGAGACCCAGTACTTC	CASSYEGRETQYF
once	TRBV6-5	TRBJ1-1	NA	TGTGCCAGCAGTAGGGTAGGGGCTGAAGCTTTCTTT	CASSRVGAEAFF
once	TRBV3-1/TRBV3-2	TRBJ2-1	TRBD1	TGTGCCAGCAGCCCGGACAGGGGGCTTGGTGAGCAGTTCTTC	CASSPDRGLGEQFF
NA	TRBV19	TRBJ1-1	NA	TGTGCCAGTAAGGAGCAAGGGGAATTATCGAACACTGAAGCTTTCTTT	CASKEQGELSNTEAFF
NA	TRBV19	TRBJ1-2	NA	TGTGCCAGTAGTATAGGTCTCTCGGGGATGAGGTCGGCGGAAGGAGGCTACACCTTC	CASSIGLSGMRSAEGGYTF
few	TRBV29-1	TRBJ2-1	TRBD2	TGCAGCGTTGAAGATCCGGCGGGGGGGCTTAACAATGAGCAGTTCTTC	CSVEDPAGGLNNEQFF
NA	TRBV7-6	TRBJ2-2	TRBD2	TGTGCCAGCAGCCAGGGACTAGCGGGGGGTTCGAACACCGGGGAGCTGTTTTTT	CASSQGLAGGSNTGELFF
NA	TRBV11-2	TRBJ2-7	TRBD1	TGTGCCAGCAGCTCCCCGGGACAGACACTCTACGAGCAGTACTTC	CASSSPGQTLYEQYF
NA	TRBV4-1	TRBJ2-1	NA	TGCGCCAGCAGCCCCCGAGACAGCTCCTACAATGAGCAGTTCTTC	CASSPRDSSYNEQFF
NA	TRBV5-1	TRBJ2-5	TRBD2	TGCGCCAGCAGCTTGGCTAGCGGGGGGGCCGAGACCCAGTACTTC	CASSLASGGAETQYF
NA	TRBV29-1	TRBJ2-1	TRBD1	TGCAGCGTCAACAGGGGGATGGAATCTGAGCAGTTCTTC	CSVNRGMESEQFF
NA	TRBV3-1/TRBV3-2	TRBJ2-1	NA	TGTGCCAGCAGCCAACAAGCGGGCATTAAATACGAGCAGTTCTTC	CASSQQAGIKYEQFF